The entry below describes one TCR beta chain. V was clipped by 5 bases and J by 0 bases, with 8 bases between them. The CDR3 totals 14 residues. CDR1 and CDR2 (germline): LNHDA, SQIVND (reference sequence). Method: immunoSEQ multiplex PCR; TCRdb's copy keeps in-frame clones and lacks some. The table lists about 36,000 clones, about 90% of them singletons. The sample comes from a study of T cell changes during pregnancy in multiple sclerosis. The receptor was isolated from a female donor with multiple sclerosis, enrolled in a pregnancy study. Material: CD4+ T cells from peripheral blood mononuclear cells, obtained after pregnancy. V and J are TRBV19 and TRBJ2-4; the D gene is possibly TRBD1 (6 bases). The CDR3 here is CASSQGKAKNIQYF. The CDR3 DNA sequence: TGTGCCAGTAGTCAGGGGAAAGCCAAAAACATTCAGTACTTC.